Below, 9 T cell receptor beta chains from the same sample are listed, as sequenced in a study of T cell responses to AZD1222 COVID-19 vaccine. Assay used: immunoSEQ multiplex PCR; TCRdb lists only in-frame clones, some missing. The sample includes some 180,000 clones, 80% to 95% of them seen just once. This specimen was peripheral blood, taken on day 0 of AZD1222 vaccination. Receptors were obtained from an adult in good health.

The chain carries TRBV10-3 and TRBJ2-7; 9 positions agree with TRBD2. Germline V CDR1 and CDR2: ENHRY, SYGVKD. This CDR3 has 15 amino acids. With 6 bases clipped from V and 5 bases from J, the junction kept 11 bases outside the gene matches. Written as DNA, the CDR3 is TGTGCCATCAGCGCCATAGCGGGGGATCTCGACGAGCAGTACGTC. It specifies CAISAIAGDLDEQYV.

This chain joins TRBV6-5 and TRBJ1-2, with D possibly TRBD1 on 5 matching bases. V shed 7 bases and J shed 8 bases, with 11 bases lying between them. CDR3 length: 11 residues. Per the germline V gene, CDR1 is MNHEY and CDR2 is SVGAGI. CDR3 sequence (DNA): TGTGCCAGCACCCCAGGGAAAGGCTACACCTTC. Its translation is CASTPGKGYTF.

The chain is built from TRBV9 and TRBJ1-4; D unresolved. Germline lookup yields CDR1 SGDLS and CDR2 YYNGEE. The length of the CDR3 is 15 residues. Trimming shortened V by 0 bases and J by 2 bases, and 8 bases separated the two germline ends. The CDR3 loop is CASSVDGRTNEKLFF. The CDR3 DNA follows: TGTGCCAGCAGCGTAGACGGGAGGACTAATGAAAAACTGTTTTTT.

This clone is a singleton in its sample. The chain employs TRBV15 and TRBJ1-1; D not resolved. The CDR3 has 14 amino acids. Per the germline V gene, CDR1 is LNHNV and CDR2 is YYDKDF (reference sequence). V was shortened by 2 bases and J by 0 bases, with 7 bases between the two germline ends. Here the CDR3 reads CATSRPAMNTEAFF. As DNA, the CDR3 is TGTGCCACCAGCAGACCCGCGATGAACACTGAAGCTTTCTTT. The full variable domain, completed using reference TRBV15 and TRBJ1-1, is DAMVIQNPRYQVTQFGKPVTLSCSQTLNHNVMYWYQQKSSQAPKLLFHYYDKDFNNEADTPDNFQSRRPNTSFCFLDIRSPGLGDTAMYLCATSRPAMNTEAFFGQGTRLTVV.

The J gene is TRBJ1-2, the V gene TRBV10-1; tentatively, D is TRBD1 (6 bases). The length of the CDR3 is 14 residues. Germline V gene lookup returns CDR1 WNHNN and CDR2 SYGVQD (reference sequence). V was cut by 3 bases and J by 5 bases, with 13 bases left in between. CDR3 bases: TGCGCCAGCAGTGATGGTACAGGGTCATATGGCTACACCTTC. This encodes CASSDGTGSYGYTF.

The chain carries TRBV7-2 and TRBJ1-1; D is uncertain. The V and J ends lost 0 bases and 3 bases respectively, with 11 bases between them. Looked up from germline, CDR1 is SGHTA and CDR2 is FQGNSA. The CDR3 runs to 15 residues. CDR3 amino acids: CASSLAGRKDTEAFF. The CDR3, as DNA: TGTGCCAGCAGCTTAGCGGGCAGGAAGGACACTGAAGCTTTCTTT.

The rearrangement joins TRBV11-3 to TRBJ1-1; D remains ambiguous. The CDR3 is 15 amino acids. Trimming removed 5 bases at V and 1 base at J, with 14 bases between. From germline, CDR1 is SGHNT and CDR2 YENEEA. The CDR3 coding sequence is TGTGCCAGCAGCCCCCCCCCGGCCAGGAACACTGAAGCTTTCTTT. The encoded protein is CASSPPPARNTEAFF.

This chain uses TRBV6-1 with TRBJ1-1; weak D call: TRBD1 (5 bases). Germline values: CDR1 MNHNS, CDR2 SASEGT. The V end lost 2 bases, the J end lost 0 bases, and 13 bases lay between the germline ends. The CDR3 has 16 residues. The CDR3 reads CASSELWDGMNTEAFF. CDR3 DNA sequence: TGTGCCAGCAGTGAATTGTGGGACGGCATGAACACTGAAGCTTTCTTT.

The V and J genes are TRBV7-9 and TRBJ1-6; tentatively, D is TRBD1 (5 bases). V was cut by 3 bases and J by 6 bases, with 18 bases left in between. This CDR3 contains 17 residues. The germline gives CDR1 SEHNR, CDR2 FQNEAQ (reference sequence). The CDR3 region has the DNA TGTGCCAGCAGCTTCCACTGGGGGGGGGAAGGTAATTCACCCCTCCACTTT. It translates to CASSFHWGGEGNSPLHF.